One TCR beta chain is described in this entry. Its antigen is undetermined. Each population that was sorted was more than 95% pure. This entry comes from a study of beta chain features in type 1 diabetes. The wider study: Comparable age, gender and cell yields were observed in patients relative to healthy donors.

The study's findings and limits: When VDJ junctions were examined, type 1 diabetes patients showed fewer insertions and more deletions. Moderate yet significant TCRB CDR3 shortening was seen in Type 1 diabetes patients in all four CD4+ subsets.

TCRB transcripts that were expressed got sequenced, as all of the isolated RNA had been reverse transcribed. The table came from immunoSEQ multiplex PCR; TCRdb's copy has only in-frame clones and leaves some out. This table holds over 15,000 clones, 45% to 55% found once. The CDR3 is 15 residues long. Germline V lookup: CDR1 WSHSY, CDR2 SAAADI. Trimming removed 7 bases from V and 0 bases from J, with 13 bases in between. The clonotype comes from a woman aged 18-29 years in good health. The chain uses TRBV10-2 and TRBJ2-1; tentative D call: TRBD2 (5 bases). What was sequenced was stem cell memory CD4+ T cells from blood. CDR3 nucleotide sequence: TGCGCCAGCACATCGGGGATCCTCTCCTACAATGAGCAGTTCTTC. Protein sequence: CASTSGILSYNEQFF.